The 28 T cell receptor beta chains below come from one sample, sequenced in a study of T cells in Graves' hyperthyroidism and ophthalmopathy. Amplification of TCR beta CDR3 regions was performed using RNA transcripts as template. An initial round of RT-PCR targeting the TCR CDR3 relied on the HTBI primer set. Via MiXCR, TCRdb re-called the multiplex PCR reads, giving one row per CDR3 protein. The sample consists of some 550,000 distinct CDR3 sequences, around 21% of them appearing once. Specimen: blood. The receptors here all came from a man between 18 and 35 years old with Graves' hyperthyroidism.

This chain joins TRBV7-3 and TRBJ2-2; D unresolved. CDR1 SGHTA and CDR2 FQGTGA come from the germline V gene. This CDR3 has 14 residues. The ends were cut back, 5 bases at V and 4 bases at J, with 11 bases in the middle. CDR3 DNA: TGTGCCAGCAGCCCTCAGCTGATCACCGGGGAGCTGTTTTTT. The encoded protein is CASSPQLITGELFF.

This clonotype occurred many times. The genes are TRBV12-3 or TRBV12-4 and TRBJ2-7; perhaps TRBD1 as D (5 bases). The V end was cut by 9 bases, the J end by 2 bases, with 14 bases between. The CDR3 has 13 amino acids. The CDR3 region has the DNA TGTGCCAGTCAGGGCGTGCCGACCTACGAGCAGTACTTC. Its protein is CASQGVPTYEQYF.

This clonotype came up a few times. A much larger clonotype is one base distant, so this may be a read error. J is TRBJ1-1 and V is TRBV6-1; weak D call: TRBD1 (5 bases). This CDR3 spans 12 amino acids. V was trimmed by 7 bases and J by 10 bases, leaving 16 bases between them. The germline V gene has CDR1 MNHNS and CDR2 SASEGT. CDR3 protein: CASTDSILRAFF. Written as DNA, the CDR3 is TGTGCCAGCACTGACAGCATTTTGAGAGCTTTCTTT.

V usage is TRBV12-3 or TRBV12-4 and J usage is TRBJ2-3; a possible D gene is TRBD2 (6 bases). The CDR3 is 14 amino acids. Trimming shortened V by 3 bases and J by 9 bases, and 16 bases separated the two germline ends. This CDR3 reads CASSFAGRGGTQYF. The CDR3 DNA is TGTGCCAGCAGTTTTGCGGGTAGGGGAGGCACGCAGTATTTT.

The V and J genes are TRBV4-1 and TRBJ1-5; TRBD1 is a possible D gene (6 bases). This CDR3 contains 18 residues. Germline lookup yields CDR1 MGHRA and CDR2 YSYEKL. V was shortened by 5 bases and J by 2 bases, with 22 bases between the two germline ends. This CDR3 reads CASSTIGRGARGNQPQHF. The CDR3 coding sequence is TGCGCCAGCAGCACGATCGGCCGGGGGGCGCGGGGCAATCAGCCCCAGCATTTT.

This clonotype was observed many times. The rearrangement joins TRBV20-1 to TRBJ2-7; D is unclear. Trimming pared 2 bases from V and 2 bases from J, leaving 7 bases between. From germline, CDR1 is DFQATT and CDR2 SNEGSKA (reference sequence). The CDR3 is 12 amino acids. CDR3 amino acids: CSARQETYEQYF. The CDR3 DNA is TGCAGTGCTAGACAGGAGACCTACGAGCAGTACTTC.

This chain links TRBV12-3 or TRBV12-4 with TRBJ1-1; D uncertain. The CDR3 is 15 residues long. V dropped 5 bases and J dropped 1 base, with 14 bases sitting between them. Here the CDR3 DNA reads TGTGCCAGCAGTCTTCGGGGATCACCGAACACTGAAGCTTTCTTT. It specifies CASSLRGSPNTEAFF.

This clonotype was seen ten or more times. The CDR3: CASTFVSGGELFF. CDR3 nucleotides: TGTGCCAGCACGTTTGTAAGCGGCGGGGAGCTGTTTTTT. The chain carries TRBV12-3 or TRBV12-4 and TRBJ2-2, with D possibly matching TRBD2 (5 bases). CDR3 length equals 13 residues. Trimming left V 7 bases short and J 7 bases short, with 13 bases between.

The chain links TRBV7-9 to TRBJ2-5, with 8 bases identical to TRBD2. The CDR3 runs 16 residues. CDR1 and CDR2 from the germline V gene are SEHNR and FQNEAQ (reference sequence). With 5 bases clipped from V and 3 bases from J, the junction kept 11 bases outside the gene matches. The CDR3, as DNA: TGTGCCAGCAGCACTAGGGAGCGGGGGATCAAAGAGACCCAGTACTTC. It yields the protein CASSTRERGIKETQYF.

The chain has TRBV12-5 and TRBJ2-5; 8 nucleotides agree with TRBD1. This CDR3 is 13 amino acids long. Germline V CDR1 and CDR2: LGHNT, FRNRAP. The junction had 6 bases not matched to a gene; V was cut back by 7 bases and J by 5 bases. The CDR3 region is CASAKDRAETQYF. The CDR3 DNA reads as TGTGCTAGTGCAAAGGACAGGGCGGAGACCCAGTACTTC.

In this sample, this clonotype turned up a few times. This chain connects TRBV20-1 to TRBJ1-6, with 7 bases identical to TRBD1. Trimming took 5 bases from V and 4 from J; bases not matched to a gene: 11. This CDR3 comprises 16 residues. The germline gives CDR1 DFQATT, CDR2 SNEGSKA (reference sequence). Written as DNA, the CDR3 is TGCAGTGCTCAGTGGGCAGGGGGGCAATATAATTCACCCCTCCACTTT. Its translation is CSAQWAGGQYNSPLHF.

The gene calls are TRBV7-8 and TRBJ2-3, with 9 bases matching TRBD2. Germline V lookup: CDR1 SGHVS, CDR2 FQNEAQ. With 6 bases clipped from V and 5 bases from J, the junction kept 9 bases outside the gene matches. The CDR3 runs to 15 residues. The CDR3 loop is CASRRAGGLGDTQYF. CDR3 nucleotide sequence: TGTGCCAGCAGGCGAGCGGGGGGACTCGGAGATACGCAGTATTTT.

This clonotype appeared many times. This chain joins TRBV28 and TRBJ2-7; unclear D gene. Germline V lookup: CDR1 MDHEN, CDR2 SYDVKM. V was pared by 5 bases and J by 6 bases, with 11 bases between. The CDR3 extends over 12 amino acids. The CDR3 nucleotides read TGTGCCAGCAGTAGCGTAGCCCGCGAGCAGTACTTC. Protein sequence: CASSSVAREQYF.

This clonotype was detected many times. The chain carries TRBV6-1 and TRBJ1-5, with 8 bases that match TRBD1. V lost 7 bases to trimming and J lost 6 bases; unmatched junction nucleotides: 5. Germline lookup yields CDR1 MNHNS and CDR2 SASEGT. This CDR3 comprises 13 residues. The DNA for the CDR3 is TGTGCCAGCACTGCGACAGGGGTTCAGCCCCAGCATTTT. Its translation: CASTATGVQPQHF.

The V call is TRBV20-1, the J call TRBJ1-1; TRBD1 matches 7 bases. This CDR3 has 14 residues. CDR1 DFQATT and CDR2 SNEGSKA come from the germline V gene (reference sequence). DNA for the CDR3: TGCAGCGCCCCGGGGTCAGGGGGAGACACTGAAGCTTTCTTT. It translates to CSAPGSGGDTEAFF.

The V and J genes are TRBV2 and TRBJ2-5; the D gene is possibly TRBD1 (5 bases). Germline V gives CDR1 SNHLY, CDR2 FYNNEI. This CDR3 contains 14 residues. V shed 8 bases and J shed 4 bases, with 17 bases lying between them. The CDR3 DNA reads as TGTGCCAGCTTGTTGACAGCCCTCGTAGAGACCCAGTACTTC. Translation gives CASLLTALVETQYF.

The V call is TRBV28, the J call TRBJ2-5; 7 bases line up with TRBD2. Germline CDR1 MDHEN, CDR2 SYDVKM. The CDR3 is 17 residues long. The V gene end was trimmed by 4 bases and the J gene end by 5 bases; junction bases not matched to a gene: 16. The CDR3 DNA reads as TGTGCCAGCAGTTCCTCCATCCTCTGGCGGGGGAGGGAGACCCAGTACTTC. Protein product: CASSSSILWRGRETQYF.

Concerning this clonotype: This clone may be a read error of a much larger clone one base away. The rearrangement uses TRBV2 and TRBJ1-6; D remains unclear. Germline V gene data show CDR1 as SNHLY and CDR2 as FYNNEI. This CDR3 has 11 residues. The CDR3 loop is CASSSNSPLRF. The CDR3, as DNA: TGTGCCAGCAGCTCTAATTCACCCCTCCGCTTT. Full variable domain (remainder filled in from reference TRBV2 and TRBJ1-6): EPEVTQTPSHQVTQMGQEVILRCVPISNHLYFYWYRQILGQKVEFLVSFYNNEISEKSEIFDDQFSVERPDGSNFTLKIRSTKLEDSAMYFCASSSNSPLRFGNGTRLTVT.

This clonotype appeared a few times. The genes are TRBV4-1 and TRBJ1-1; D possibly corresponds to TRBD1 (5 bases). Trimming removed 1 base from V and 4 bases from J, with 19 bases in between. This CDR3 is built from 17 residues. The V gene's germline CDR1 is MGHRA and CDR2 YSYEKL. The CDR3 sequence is CASSQVGWQGGGTEAFF. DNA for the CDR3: TGCGCCAGCAGCCAAGTGGGATGGCAGGGCGGCGGCACTGAAGCTTTCTTT.

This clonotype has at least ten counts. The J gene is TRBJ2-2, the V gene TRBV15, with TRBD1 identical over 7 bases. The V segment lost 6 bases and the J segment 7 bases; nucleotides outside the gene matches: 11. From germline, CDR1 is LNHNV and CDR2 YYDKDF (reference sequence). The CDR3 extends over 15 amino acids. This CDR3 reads CATSIDRVKGGELFF. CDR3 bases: TGTGCCACCAGTATCGACAGGGTAAAGGGCGGGGAGCTGTTTTTT.

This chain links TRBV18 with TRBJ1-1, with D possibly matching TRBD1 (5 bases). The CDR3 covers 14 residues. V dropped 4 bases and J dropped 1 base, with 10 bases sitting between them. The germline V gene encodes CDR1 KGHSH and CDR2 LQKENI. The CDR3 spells CASSLSDKNTEAFF. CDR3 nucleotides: TGTGCCAGCTCACTTTCGGACAAGAACACTGAAGCTTTCTTT.

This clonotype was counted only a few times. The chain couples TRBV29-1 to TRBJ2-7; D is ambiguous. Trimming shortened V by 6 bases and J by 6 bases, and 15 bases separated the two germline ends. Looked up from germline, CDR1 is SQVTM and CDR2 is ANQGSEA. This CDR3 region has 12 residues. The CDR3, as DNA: TGCAGCGTAAGCAGGAATACTCTCGAGCAGTACTTC. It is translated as CSVSRNTLEQYF.

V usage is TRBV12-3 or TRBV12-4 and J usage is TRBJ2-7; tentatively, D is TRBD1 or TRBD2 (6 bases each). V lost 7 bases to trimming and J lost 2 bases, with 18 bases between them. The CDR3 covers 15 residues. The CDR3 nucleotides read TGTGCCAGCACCCCGAGGGGGGCCGATCCCTACGAGCAGTACTTC. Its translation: CASTPRGADPYEQYF.

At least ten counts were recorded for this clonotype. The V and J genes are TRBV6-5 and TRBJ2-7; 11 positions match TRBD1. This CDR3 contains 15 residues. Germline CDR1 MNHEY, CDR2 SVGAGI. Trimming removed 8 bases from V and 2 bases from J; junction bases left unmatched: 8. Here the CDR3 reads CASHPRTGGPYEQYF. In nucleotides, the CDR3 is TGTGCCAGCCACCCCCGGACAGGGGGCCCCTACGAGCAGTACTTC.

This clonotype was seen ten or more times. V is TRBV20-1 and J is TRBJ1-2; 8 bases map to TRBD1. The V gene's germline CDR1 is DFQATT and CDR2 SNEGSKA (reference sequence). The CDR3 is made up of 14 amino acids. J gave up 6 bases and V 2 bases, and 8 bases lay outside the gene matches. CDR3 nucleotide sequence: TGCAGTGCTAGACAGGGGGCGCTCTCAGATGGCTACACCTTC. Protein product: CSARQGALSDGYTF.

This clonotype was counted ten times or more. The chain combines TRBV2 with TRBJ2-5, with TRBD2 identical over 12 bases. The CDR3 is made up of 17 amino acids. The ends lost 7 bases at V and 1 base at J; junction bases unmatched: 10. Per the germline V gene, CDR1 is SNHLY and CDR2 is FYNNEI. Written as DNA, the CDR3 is TGTGCCAGCACCCCAGGACTAGCGGGGACCCCCCAAGAGACCCAGTACTTC. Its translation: CASTPGLAGTPQETQYF.

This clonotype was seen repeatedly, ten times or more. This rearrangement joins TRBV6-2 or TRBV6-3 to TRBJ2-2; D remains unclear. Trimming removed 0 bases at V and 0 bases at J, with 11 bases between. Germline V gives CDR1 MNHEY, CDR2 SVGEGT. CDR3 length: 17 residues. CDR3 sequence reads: CASSYSRRAANTGELFF. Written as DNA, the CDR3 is TGTGCCAGCAGTTACTCGAGACGGGCAGCGAACACCGGGGAGCTGTTTTTT.

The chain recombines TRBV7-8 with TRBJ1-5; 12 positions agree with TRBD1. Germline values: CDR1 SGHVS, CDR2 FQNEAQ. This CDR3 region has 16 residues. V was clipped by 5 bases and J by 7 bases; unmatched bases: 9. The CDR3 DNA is TGTGCCAGCAGCCCACCGGGACAGGGGGCTAAGCAGCCCCAGCATTTT. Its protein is CASSPPGQGAKQPQHF.